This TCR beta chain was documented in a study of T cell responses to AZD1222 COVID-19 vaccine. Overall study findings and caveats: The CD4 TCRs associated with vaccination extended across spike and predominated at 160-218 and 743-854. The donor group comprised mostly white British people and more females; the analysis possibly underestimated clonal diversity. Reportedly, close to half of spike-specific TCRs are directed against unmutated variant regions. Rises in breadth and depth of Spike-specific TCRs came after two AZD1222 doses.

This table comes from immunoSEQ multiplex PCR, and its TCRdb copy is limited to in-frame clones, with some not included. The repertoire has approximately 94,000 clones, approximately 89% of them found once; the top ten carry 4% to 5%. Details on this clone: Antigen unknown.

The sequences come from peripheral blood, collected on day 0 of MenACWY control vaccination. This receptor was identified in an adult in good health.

DNA of the CDR3: TGTGCCAGCAGTTTTGGGACTCCGAATCAGCCCCAGCATTTT. Protein product: CASSFGTPNQPQHF. The chain is built from TRBV28 and TRBJ1-5; TRBD1 might be the D (5 bases). The CDR3 has 14 amino acids. CDR1 and CDR2 from the germline V gene are MDHEN and SYDVKM. Trimming removed 3 bases at V and 4 bases at J, with 10 bases between.